The 18 T cell receptor beta chains presented below share a single source sample, sequenced in a study of Graves' ophthalmopathy and Graves' hyperthyroidism. Amplified TCR beta CDR3 regions were obtained using RNA transcripts as template. In the first round, RT-PCR was carried out with HTBI primers, and a multiplex PCR formed the second round. TCRdb used MiXCR to reprocess the multiplex PCR reads, holding one entry per CDR3 protein. The sample contains around 340,000 distinct CDR3 sequences, 15% to 20% of which appear only once. Sample: peripheral blood. The receptors were gathered from an adult man with Graves' ophthalmopathy.

This clonotype was seen ten or more times. The CDR3 DNA reads as TGTGCCAGCAGCTTGTCGGGTGGCTACACCTTC. Translated, it gives CASSLSGGYTF. This chain links TRBV5-6 with TRBJ1-2; D is unresolved. The CDR3 loop spans 11 amino acids. Germline V gene sequence: CDR1 SGHDT, CDR2 YYEEEE. Deletions cut 1 base from V and 7 bases from J, with 5 bases between.

A single count supports this clonotype. J is TRBJ2-5 and V is TRBV7-2, with 7 bases identical to TRBD2. The V and J ends lost 5 bases and 1 base, in that order; junction bases with no gene match: 10. Germline V gene data show CDR1 as SGHTA and CDR2 as FQGNSA. This CDR3 region has 16 residues. The CDR3 region is CASSPWGREAQETQYF. CDR3 DNA sequence: TGTGCCAGCAGCCCCTGGGGGAGGGAGGCCCAAGAGACCCAGTACTTC.

This clonotype has a count of ten or more. The chain joins TRBV24-1 to TRBJ2-2; TRBD2 might be the D (5 bases). CDR1 is KGHDR and CDR2 is SFDVKD in the germline V gene. This CDR3 region has 14 residues. V was cut by 6 bases and J by 7 bases, with 14 bases left in between. This CDR3 is CATSLDFEDGELFF. Here the CDR3 DNA reads TGTGCCACCAGTCTGGACTTTGAAGACGGGGAGCTGTTTTTT.

The chain uses TRBV6-1 and TRBJ1-2; perhaps TRBD1 as D (5 bases). This CDR3 is built from 13 residues. Trimming cost V 6 bases and J 10 bases, with 18 bases left between them. CDR1 MNHNS and CDR2 SASEGT come from the germline V gene. DNA of the CDR3: TGTGCCAGCAGAATGGACAACTATGGAGTCTACACCTTC. Translation gives CASRMDNYGVYTF.

At least ten counts were recorded for this clonotype. This chain connects TRBV6-5 to TRBJ2-7; no clear D. The CDR3 spans 13 residues. Germline CDR1 reads MNHEY; CDR2 reads SVGAGI. Trimming took 6 bases from V and 2 from J, leaving 11 bases between them. The CDR3 loop reads CASSVQSTYEQYF. Written as DNA, the CDR3 is TGTGCCAGCAGCGTCCAGAGTACCTACGAGCAGTACTTC.

The sample holds many counts of this clonotype. As DNA, the CDR3 is TGCGCCAGCAGCTTGTCGGGGACAGGGGAAAACGAGCAGTACTTC. This gives the protein CASSLSGTGENEQYF. The chain uses TRBV5-1 and TRBJ2-7; 10 bases are a match to TRBD1. The CDR3 length is 15 residues. V lost 1 base and J lost 5; bases outside the gene matches: 6. Germline V gene lookup returns CDR1 SGHRS and CDR2 YFSETQ. The complete variable domain, with remaining parts taken from reference TRBV5-1 and TRBJ2-7, reads KAGVTQTPRYLIKTRGQQVTLSCSPISGHRSVSWYQQTPGQGLQFLFEYFSETQRNKGNFPGRFSGRQFSNSRSEMNVSTLELGDSALYLCASSLSGTGENEQYFGPGTRLTVT.

This clonotype appeared many times. This chain joins TRBV6-1 and TRBJ2-3; D gene unclear. Trimming shortened V by 10 bases and J by 1 base, and 12 bases separated the two germline ends. CDR1 and CDR2 (germline): MNHNS, SASEGT. There are 13 residues in the CDR3. The CDR3 DNA follows: TGTGCCAACCCGGTCAATGGCACAGATACGCAGTATTTT. It codes for CANPVNGTDTQYF.

The sample holds many counts of this clonotype. This chain connects TRBV3-1 to TRBJ1-5; D unclear. Germline loops: CDR1 LGHDT, CDR2 YNNKEL (reference sequence). The V end was cut by 1 base, the J end by 1 base, with 8 bases between. This CDR3 spans 15 amino acids. The CDR3 loop is CASSQGHLSNQPQHF. CDR3 nucleotide sequence: TGTGCCAGCAGCCAAGGACACTTGAGCAATCAGCCCCAGCATTTT.

The V gene is TRBV2, the J gene TRBJ2-5; perhaps TRBD2 as D (6 bases). Trimming cost V 4 bases and J 7 bases, with 13 bases left between them. CDR3 length: 13 residues. Germline-derived CDR1 and CDR2 are SNHLY and FYNNEI. In DNA form, the CDR3 reads TGTGCCAGCAGTGGGAGGGTTGGGGCGACCCAGTACTTC. Its translation: CASSGRVGATQYF.

This clonotype was picked up many times. The chain is built from TRBV12-3 or TRBV12-4 and TRBJ1-5; D may be TRBD1 (6 bases). This CDR3 has 14 residues. V was clipped by 5 bases and J by 4 bases, with 12 bases between them. The CDR3 is CASSGQNPNQPQHF. The CDR3 DNA is TGTGCCAGCAGTGGACAGAACCCTAATCAGCCCCAGCATTTT.

This clonotype came up many times. The genes are TRBV7-2 and TRBJ2-7, with D unclear. This CDR3 has 13 residues. Deletions cut 7 bases from V and 6 bases from J, with 16 bases between. CDR1 and CDR2 from the germline V gene are SGHTA and FQGNSA. CDR3 region: CASTSSQWREQYF. CDR3 nucleotides: TGTGCCAGCACTTCCTCACAGTGGCGCGAGCAGTACTTC.

At least ten counts were recorded for this clonotype. V is TRBV6-1 and J is TRBJ1-2; D is undetermined. Germline values: CDR1 MNHNS, CDR2 SASEGT. The CDR3 runs to 13 residues. The V and J ends lost 0 bases and 7 bases respectively, with 9 bases between them. CDR3 in amino acids: CASSEAGVRGYTF. The CDR3 nucleotides read TGTGCCAGCAGTGAAGCTGGAGTTCGTGGCTACACCTTC.

This clonotype was seen at least ten times. The chain employs TRBV7-9 and TRBJ1-1; no clear D. The CDR3 length is 16 residues. Trimming took off 2 bases at V and 1 base at J, with 14 bases between the two ends. Germline V lookup: CDR1 SEHNR, CDR2 FQNEAQ (reference sequence). CDR3 in amino acids: CASSLLMGSPNTEAFF. CDR3 sequence (DNA): TGTGCCAGCAGCTTACTTATGGGGTCGCCGAACACTGAAGCTTTCTTT.

Ten or more counts support this clonotype. The V and J genes are TRBV30 and TRBJ1-1, with D hard to call. The V end was cut by 5 bases, the J end by 0 bases, with 13 bases between. Per germline, CDR1 GTSNPN and CDR2 SVGIG (reference sequence). The CDR3 covers 14 residues. This chain's CDR3 is CAWGQGPMNTEAFF. CDR3 nucleotides: TGTGCCTGGGGCCAAGGACCGATGAACACTGAAGCTTTCTTT.

This clonotype was observed many times. The chain links TRBV27 to TRBJ2-7, with D tentatively TRBD1 (5 bases). Germline V gene sequence: CDR1 MNHEY, CDR2 SMNVEV (reference sequence). Trimming left V 2 bases short and J 3 bases short, with 11 bases between. The CDR3 length is 14 residues. The CDR3 here is CASSLKQAYYEQYF. The CDR3 DNA reads TGTGCCAGCAGTTTAAAACAGGCCTACTACGAGCAGTACTTC.

This clonotype was seen ten or more times. This chain links TRBV18 with TRBJ1-1, with D unresolved. CDR3 length equals 13 residues. CDR1 KGHSH and CDR2 LQKENI come from the germline V gene. V lost 3 bases to trimming and J lost 0 bases, with 5 bases between them. The CDR3, as DNA: TGTGCCAGCTCACCCCCTTTGAACACTGAAGCTTTCTTT. It codes for CASSPPLNTEAFF.

CDR3 amino acids: CASGRTGAGETQYF. CDR3 coding DNA: TGTGCCAGCGGGAGGACAGGGGCGGGAGAGACCCAGTACTTC. V and J are TRBV6-1 and TRBJ2-5; 9 bases are a match to TRBD1. Germline CDR1 and CDR2: MNHNS and SASEGT. The CDR3 covers 14 residues. Trimming cost V 8 bases and J 4 bases; bases outside gene matches: 8.

This clonotype appeared many times. The chain recombines TRBV30 with TRBJ2-7; D may be TRBD2 (6 bases). Germline V gene lookup returns CDR1 GTSNPN and CDR2 SVGIG (reference sequence). There are 16 residues in the CDR3. V was clipped by 0 bases and J by 1 base, with 16 bases between them. The CDR3 loop is CAWSVFSGTRSYEQYF. CDR3 in DNA: TGTGCCTGGAGTGTCTTTTCCGGGACTCGATCCTACGAGCAGTACTTC.